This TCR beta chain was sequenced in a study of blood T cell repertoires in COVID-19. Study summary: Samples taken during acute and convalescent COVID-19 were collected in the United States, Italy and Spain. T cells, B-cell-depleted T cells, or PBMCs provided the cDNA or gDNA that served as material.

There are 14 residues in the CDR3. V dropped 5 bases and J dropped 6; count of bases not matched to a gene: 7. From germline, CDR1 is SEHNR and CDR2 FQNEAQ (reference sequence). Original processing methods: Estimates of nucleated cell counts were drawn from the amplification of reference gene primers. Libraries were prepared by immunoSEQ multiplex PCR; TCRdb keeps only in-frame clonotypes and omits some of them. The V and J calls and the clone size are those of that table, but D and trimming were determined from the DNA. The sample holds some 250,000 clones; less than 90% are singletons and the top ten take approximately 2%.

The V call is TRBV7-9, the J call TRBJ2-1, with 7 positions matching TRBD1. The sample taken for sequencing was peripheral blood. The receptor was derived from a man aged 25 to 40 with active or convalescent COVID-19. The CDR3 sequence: CASSQPGDSNEQFF. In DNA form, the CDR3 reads TGTGCCAGCAGCCAACCCGGGGACAGCAATGAGCAGTTCTTC.